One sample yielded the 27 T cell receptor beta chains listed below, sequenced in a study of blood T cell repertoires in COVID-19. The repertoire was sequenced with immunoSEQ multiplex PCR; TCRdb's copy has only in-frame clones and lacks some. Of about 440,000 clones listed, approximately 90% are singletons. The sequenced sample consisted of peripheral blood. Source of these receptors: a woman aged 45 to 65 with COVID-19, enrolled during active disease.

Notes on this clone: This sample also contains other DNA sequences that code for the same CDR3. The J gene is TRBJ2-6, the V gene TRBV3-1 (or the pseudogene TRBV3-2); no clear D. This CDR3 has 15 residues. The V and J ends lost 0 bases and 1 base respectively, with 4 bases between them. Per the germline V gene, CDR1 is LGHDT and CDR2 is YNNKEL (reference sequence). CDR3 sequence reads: CASSQDSSGANVLTF. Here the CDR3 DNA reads TGTGCCAGCAGCCAAGATTCTTCTGGGGCCAACGTCCTGACTTTC.

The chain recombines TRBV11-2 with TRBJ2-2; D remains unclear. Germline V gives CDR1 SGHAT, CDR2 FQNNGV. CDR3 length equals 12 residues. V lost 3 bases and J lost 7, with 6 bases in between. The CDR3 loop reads CASSFGGGELFF. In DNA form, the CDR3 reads TGTGCCAGCAGCTTTGGCGGCGGGGAGCTGTTTTTT. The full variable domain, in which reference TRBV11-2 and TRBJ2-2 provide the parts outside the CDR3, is EAGVAQSPRYKIIEKRQSVAFWCNPISGHATLYWYQQILGQGPKLLIQFQNNGVVDDSQLPKDRFSAERLKGVDSTLKIQPAKLEDSAVYLCASSFGGGELFFGEGSRLTVL.

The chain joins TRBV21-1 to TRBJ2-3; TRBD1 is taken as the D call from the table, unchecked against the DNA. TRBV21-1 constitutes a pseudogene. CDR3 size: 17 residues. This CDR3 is CASRQTGPRKGADTQYF. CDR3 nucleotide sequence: TGTGCCAGCAGACAAACGGGGCCGAGAAAGGGGGCAGATACGCAGTATTTT.

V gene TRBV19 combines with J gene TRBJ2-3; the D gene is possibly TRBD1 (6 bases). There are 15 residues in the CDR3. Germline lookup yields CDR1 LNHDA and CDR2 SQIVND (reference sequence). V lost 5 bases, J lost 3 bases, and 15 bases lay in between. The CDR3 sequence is CASSSQDRVTDTQYF. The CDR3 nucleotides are TGTGCCAGTAGTTCCCAGGACAGAGTAACAGATACGCAGTATTTT.

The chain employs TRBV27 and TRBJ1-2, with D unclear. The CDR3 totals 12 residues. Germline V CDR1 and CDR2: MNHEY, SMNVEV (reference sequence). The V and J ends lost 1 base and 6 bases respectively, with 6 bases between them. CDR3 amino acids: CASSLFGNGYTF. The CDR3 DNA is TGTGCCAGCAGTTTATTCGGGAATGGCTACACCTTC.

For the CDR3, the DNA is TGTGCCAGCAGCCAACAAACTTCCATTCAGTACTTC. Translation gives CASSQQTSIQYF. The chain recombines TRBV3-1 (or the pseudogene TRBV3-2) with TRBJ2-4, with D unclear. Per germline, CDR1 LGHDT and CDR2 YNNKEL (reference sequence). V lost 2 bases and J 9 bases, leaving 8 bases between the germline ends. This CDR3 comprises 12 residues.

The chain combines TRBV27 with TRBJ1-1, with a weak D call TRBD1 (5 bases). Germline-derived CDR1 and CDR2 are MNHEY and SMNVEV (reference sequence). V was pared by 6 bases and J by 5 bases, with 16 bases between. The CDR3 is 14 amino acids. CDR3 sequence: CASRRTSGETEAFF. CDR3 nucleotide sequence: TGTGCCAGCAGACGGACGTCGGGGGAAACTGAAGCTTTCTTT.

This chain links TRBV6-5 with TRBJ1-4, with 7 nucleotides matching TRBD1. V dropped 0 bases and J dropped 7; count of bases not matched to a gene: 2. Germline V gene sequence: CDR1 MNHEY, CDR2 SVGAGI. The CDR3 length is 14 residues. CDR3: CASSYSGTVEKLFF. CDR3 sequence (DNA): TGTGCCAGCAGTTACTCTGGGACAGTTGAAAAACTGTTTTTT.

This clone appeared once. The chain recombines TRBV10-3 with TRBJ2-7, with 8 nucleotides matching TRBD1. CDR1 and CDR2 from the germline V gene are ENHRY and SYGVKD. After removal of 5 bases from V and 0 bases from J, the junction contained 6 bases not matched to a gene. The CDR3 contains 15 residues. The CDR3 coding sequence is TGTGCCATCAGTATCGGACAGGGCAGCTCCTACGAGCAGTACTTC. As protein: CAISIGQGSSYEQYF.

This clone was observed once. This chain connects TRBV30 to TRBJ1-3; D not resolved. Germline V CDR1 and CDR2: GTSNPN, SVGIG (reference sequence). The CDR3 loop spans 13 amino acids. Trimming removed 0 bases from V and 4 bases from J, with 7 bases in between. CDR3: CAWSVRVGNTIYF. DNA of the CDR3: TGTGCCTGGAGTGTGAGAGTCGGAAACACCATATATTTT.

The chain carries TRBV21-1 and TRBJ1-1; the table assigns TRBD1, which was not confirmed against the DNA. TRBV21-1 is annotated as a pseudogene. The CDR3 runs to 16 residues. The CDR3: CASSKARDRGNTEAFF. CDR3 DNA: TGTGCCAGCAGCAAAGCGAGGGACAGAGGGAACACTGAAGCTTTCTTT.

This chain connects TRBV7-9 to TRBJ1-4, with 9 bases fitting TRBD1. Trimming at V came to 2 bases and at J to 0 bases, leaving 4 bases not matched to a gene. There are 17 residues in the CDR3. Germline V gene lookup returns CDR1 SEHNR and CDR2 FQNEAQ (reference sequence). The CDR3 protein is CASSLTTGGATNEKLFF. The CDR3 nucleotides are TGTGCCAGCAGCTTAACGACAGGGGGGGCAACTAATGAAAAACTGTTTTTT. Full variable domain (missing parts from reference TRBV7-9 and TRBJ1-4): DTGVSQNPRHKITKRGQNVTFRCDPISEHNRLYWYRQTLGQGPEFLTYFQNEAQLEKSRLLSDRFSAERPKGSFSTLEIQRTEQGDSAMYLCASSLTTGGATNEKLFFGSGTQLSVL.

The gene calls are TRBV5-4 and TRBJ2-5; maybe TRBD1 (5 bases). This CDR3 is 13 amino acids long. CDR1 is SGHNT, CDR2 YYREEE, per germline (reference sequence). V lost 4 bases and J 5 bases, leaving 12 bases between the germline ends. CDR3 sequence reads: CASSRTDKETQYF. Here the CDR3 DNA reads TGTGCCAGCAGCCGAACGGACAAGGAGACCCAGTACTTC.

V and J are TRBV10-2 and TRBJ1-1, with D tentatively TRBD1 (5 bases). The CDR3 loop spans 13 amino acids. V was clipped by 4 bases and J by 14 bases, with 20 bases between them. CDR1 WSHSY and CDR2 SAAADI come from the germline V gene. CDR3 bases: TGCGCCAGCAGTGCGGGGGGACCGTCAGGAATGTTCTTT. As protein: CASSAGGPSGMFF.

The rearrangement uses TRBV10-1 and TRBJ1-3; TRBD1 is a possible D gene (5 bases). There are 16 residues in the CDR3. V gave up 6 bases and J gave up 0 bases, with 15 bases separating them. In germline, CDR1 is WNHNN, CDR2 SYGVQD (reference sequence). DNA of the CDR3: TGCGCCAGCAGGGGGCCAGGAGCTAGCTCTGGAAACACCATATATTTT. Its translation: CASRGPGASSGNTIYF.

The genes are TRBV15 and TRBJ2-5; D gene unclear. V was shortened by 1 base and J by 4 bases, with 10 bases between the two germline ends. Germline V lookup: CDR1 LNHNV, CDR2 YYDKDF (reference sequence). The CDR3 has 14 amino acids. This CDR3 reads CATSRVEEAETQYF. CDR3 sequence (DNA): TGTGCCACCAGCAGAGTGGAAGAGGCAGAGACCCAGTACTTC.

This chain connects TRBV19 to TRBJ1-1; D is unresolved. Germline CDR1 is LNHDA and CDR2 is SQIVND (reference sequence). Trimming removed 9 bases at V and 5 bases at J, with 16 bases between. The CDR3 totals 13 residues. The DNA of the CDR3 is TGTGCCAGCGGGCTGGGCCGGGAAACTGAAGCTTTCTTT. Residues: CASGLGRETEAFF.

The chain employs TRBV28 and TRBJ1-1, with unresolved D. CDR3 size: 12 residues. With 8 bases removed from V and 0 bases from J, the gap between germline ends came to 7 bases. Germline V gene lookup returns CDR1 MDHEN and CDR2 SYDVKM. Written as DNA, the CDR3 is TGTGCCAGCTGTAACATGAACACTGAAGCTTTCTTT. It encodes CASCNMNTEAFF.

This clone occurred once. This CDR3 reads CASSDGTGTYGYTF. CDR3 nucleotide sequence: TGTGCCAGCAGCGATGGGACAGGGACCTATGGCTACACCTTC. The chain couples TRBV5-4 to TRBJ1-2, with 9 nucleotides matching TRBD1. The CDR3 runs to 14 residues. The ends lost 4 bases at V and 4 bases at J; junction bases unmatched: 5. Germline V gives CDR1 SGHNT, CDR2 YYREEE (reference sequence).

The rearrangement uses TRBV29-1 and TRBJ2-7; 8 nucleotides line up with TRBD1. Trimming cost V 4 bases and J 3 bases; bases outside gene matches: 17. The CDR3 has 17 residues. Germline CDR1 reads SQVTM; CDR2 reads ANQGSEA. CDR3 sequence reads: CSVVPHLGRGRFYEQYF. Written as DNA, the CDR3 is TGCAGCGTTGTCCCCCACTTGGGCAGGGGGCGCTTCTACGAGCAGTACTTC.

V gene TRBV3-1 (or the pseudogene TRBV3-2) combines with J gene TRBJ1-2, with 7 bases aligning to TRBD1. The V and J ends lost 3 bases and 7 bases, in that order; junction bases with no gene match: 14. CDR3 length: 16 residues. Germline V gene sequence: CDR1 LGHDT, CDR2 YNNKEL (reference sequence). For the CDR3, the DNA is TGTGCCAGCAGCCAGGTGGAGGGACAGCCCCTTGGTGGCTACACCTTC. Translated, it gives CASSQVEGQPLGGYTF.

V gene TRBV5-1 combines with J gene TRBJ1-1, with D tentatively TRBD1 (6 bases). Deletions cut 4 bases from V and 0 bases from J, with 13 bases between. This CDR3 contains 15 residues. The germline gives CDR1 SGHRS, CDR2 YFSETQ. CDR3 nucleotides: TGCGCCAGCAGCCGGACAGCCGGAATGAACACTGAAGCTTTCTTT. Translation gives CASSRTAGMNTEAFF.

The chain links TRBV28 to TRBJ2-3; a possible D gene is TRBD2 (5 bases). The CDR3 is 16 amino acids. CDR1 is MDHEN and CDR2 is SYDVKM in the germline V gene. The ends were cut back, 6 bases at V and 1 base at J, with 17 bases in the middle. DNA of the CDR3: TGTGCCAGCAGCACCCCCCTAGCTTTCGGCACAGATACGCAGTATTTT. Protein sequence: CASSTPLAFGTDTQYF.

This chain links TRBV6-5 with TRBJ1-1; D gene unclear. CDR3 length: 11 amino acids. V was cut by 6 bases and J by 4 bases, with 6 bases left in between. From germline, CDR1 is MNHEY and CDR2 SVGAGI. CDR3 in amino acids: CASSYSTEAFF. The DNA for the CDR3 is TGTGCCAGCAGCTATAGCACTGAAGCTTTCTTT.

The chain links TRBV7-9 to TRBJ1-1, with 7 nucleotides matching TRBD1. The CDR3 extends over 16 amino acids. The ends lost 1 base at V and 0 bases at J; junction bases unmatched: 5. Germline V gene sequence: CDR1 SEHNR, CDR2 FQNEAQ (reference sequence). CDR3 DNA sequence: TGTGCCAGCAGCTTAGAAGGACAGGCCTTGAACACTGAAGCTTTCTTT. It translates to CASSLEGQALNTEAFF.

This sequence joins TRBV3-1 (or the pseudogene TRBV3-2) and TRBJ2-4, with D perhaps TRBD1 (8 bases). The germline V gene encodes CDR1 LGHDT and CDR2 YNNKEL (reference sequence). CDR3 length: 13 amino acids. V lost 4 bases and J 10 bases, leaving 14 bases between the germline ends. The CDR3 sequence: CASSPIQGGIQYF. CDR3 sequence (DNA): TGTGCCAGCAGCCCTATACAGGGGGGGATTCAGTACTTC.

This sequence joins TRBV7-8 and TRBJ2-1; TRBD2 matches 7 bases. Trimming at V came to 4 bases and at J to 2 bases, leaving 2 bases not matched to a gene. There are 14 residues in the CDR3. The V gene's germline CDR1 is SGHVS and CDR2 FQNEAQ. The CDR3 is CASSSGGTYNEQFF. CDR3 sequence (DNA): TGTGCCAGCAGCTCGGGGGGAACCTACAATGAGCAGTTCTTC.